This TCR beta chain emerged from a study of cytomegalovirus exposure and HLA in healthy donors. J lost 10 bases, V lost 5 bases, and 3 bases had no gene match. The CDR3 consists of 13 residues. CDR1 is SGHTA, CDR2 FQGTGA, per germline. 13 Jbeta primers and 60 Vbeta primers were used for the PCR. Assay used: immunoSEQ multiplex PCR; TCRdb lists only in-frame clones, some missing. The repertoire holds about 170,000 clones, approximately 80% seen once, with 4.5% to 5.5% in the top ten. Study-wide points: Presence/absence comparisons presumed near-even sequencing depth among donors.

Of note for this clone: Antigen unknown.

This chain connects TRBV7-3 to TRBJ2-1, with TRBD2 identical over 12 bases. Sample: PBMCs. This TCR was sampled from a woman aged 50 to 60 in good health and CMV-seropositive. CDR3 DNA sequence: TGTGCCAGCAGCATAGGACTAGCGGGGGAGCAGTTCTTC. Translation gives CASSIGLAGEQFF. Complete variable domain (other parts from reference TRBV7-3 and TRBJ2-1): GAGVSQTPSNKVTEKGKYVELRCDPISGHTALYWYRQSLGQGPEFLIYFQGTGAADDSGLPNDRFFAVRPEGSVSTLKIQRTERGDSAVYLCASSIGLAGEQFFGPGTRLTVL.